One sample yielded the 18 T cell receptor beta chains listed below, sequenced in a study of blood T cell repertoires in COVID-19. Using immunoSEQ multiplex PCR, the repertoire was profiled, and TCRdb retains in-frame clones only, with some absent. Of around 290,000 clones listed, approximately 90% are singletons. Sequenced sample: peripheral blood. All receptors come from a woman younger than 45 with COVID-19, enrolled during active disease.

The chain's CDR3 is CASSEAYRFGELFF. CDR3 in DNA: TGTGCCAGCAGTGAAGCCTATCGGTTCGGGGAGCTGTTTTTT. The chain joins TRBV2 to TRBJ2-2, with D unresolved. Per the germline V gene, CDR1 is SNHLY and CDR2 is FYNNEI. Trimming stripped 0 bases from V and 7 bases from J, with 9 bases between. CDR3 size: 14 residues. The full variable domain, in which reference TRBV2 and TRBJ2-2 provide the parts outside the CDR3, is EPEVTQTPSHQVTQMGQEVILRCVPISNHLYFYWYRQILGQKVEFLVSFYNNEISEKSEIFDDQFSVERPDGSNFTLKIRSTKLEDSAMYFCASSEAYRFGELFFGEGSRLTVL.

The chain combines TRBV10-3 with TRBJ1-2; D uncertain. The CDR3 sequence is 13 residues long. Deletions cut 5 bases from V and 2 bases from J, with 9 bases between. Germline CDR1 and CDR2: ENHRY and SYGVKD. CDR3 residues: CAISSDTNYGYTF. The CDR3 DNA reads as TGTGCCATCAGTTCTGACACCAACTATGGCTACACCTTC.

The CDR3 spells CASSLDGLPYNEQFF. The CDR3 DNA follows: TGCGCCAGCAGCTTGGATGGACTACCCTACAATGAGCAGTTCTTC. This chain uses TRBV5-1 with TRBJ2-1; D might be TRBD2 (6 bases). Trimming stripped 0 bases from V and 2 bases from J, with 9 bases between. The CDR3 loop spans 15 amino acids. Germline V gene data show CDR1 as SGHRS and CDR2 as YFSETQ.

This clone was seen only once. V gene TRBV11-2 combines with J gene TRBJ2-4; TRBD1 is a possible D gene (5 bases). Germline CDR1 SGHAT, CDR2 FQNNGV. The V gene lost 5 bases and the J gene lost 0 bases, with 14 bases spanning the gap. The CDR3 is made up of 16 amino acids. CDR3: CASSPTGPLAKNIQYF. Written as DNA, the CDR3 is TGTGCCAGCAGCCCAACAGGTCCCCTAGCCAAAAACATTCAGTACTTC.

This clone has just one count. V is TRBV5-4 and J is TRBJ1-5; TRBD1 matches 7 bases. After removal of 3 bases from V and 7 bases from J, the junction contained 4 bases not matched to a gene. Germline V gene data show CDR1 as SGHNT and CDR2 as YYREEE (reference sequence). This CDR3 comprises 13 residues. The CDR3 DNA sequence: TGTGCCAGCAGCTCAGACAGGGACCAGCCCCAGCATTTT. It translates to CASSSDRDQPQHF.

The chain combines TRBV2 with TRBJ1-2; TRBD1 might be the D (6 bases). Trimming stripped 7 bases from V and 5 bases from J, with 11 bases between. Germline V lookup: CDR1 SNHLY, CDR2 FYNNEI. The CDR3 runs 12 residues. The CDR3 bases are TGTGCCAGCACGATAGGACAGTATGGCTACACCTTC. It codes for CASTIGQYGYTF. Combining the CDR3 with reference TRBV2 and TRBJ1-2 gives the whole variable domain EPEVTQTPSHQVTQMGQEVILRCVPISNHLYFYWYRQILGQKVEFLVSFYNNEISEKSEIFDDQFSVERPDGSNFTLKIRSTKLEDSAMYFCASTIGQYGYTFGSGTRLTVV.

V is TRBV12-3 or TRBV12-4 and J is TRBJ1-1, with D possibly matching TRBD1 (5 bases). The V end was cut by 5 bases, the J end by 8 bases, with 15 bases between. CDR3 length: 13 residues. CDR3 sequence (DNA): TGTGCCAGCAGTATAAAGTCAGGGTTAGAAGCTTTCTTT. Protein: CASSIKSGLEAFF.

The chain has TRBV2 and TRBJ1-5, with 10 bases aligning to TRBD1. In germline, CDR1 is SNHLY, CDR2 FYNNEI. The CDR3 spans 15 residues. With 6 bases clipped from V and 4 bases from J, the junction kept 6 bases outside the gene matches. CDR3 coding DNA: TGTGCCAGCAGCCTTGGACAGGGGGATAATCAGCCCCAGCATTTT. It specifies CASSLGQGDNQPQHF.

The rearrangement links TRBV4-2 to TRBJ2-1, with 7 positions matching TRBD1. The junction had 2 bases not matched to a gene; V was cut back by 0 bases and J by 0 bases. Germline V gene sequence: CDR1 LGHNA, CDR2 YNFKEQ. The CDR3 is 16 residues long. DNA of the CDR3: TGTGCCAGCAGCCAAGAGGACAGGAGCTCCTACAATGAGCAGTTCTTC. It translates to CASSQEDRSSYNEQFF.

This rearrangement joins TRBV3-1 (or the pseudogene TRBV3-2) to TRBJ1-2, with D uncertain. Germline lookup yields CDR1 LGHDT and CDR2 YNNKEL (reference sequence). V was clipped by 0 bases and J by 5 bases, with 7 bases between them. The CDR3 covers 13 residues. Here the CDR3 reads CASSQEPVYGYTF. CDR3 DNA: TGTGCCAGCAGCCAAGAGCCAGTTTATGGCTACACCTTC.

This clone has just a few counts. The genes are TRBV14 and TRBJ2-3, with D possibly being TRBD2 (7 bases). CDR1 is SGHDN, CDR2 FVKESK, per germline. CDR3 size: 17 residues. Trimming shortened V by 2 bases and J by 0 bases, and 15 bases separated the two germline ends. The CDR3 loop reads CASSQTGRGPSTDTQYF. DNA for the CDR3: TGTGCCAGCAGCCAAACCGGGCGGGGGCCTAGCACAGATACGCAGTATTTT.

The gene calls are TRBV27 and TRBJ2-5; D perhaps matches TRBD2 (5 bases). Germline V lookup: CDR1 MNHEY, CDR2 SMNVEV (reference sequence). Between the trimmed V and J ends, which lost 5 bases and 2 bases, there was a span of 9 bases. The CDR3 totals 13 residues. The CDR3 here is CASSIRRQETQYF. The CDR3, as DNA: TGTGCCAGCAGTATACGGAGGCAAGAGACCCAGTACTTC.

The rearrangement links TRBV6-6 to TRBJ1-4; D call uncertain. Germline CDR1 is MNHNY and CDR2 is SVGAGI (reference sequence). V gave up 2 bases and J gave up 7 bases, with 11 bases separating them. The CDR3 length is 14 residues. Here the CDR3 DNA reads TGTGCCAGCAGTTACGCGGGCTCGGGTGAAAAACTGTTTTTT. It yields the protein CASSYAGSGEKLFF.

The chain uses TRBV18 and TRBJ1-2; no firm D call. This CDR3 is 12 amino acids long. The V and J ends lost 1 base and 7 bases respectively, with 7 bases between them. The V gene's germline CDR1 is KGHSH and CDR2 LQKENI. This chain's CDR3 is CASSPRAGGYTF. For the CDR3, the DNA is TGTGCCAGCTCACCACGCGCGGGTGGCTACACCTTC.

This chain uses TRBV5-5 with TRBJ2-7; TRBD2 matches 9 bases. V shed 1 base and J 3 bases; nucleotides not matched to a gene: 8. This CDR3 comprises 16 residues. Looked up from germline, CDR1 is SGHKS and CDR2 is YYEKEE (reference sequence). CDR3 region: CASSLISGGGSYEQYF. CDR3 nucleotide sequence: TGTGCCAGCAGCTTGATTAGCGGGGGTGGAAGCTACGAGCAGTACTTC.

The rearrangement links TRBV5-5 to TRBJ1-1; 7 positions match TRBD1. V trimming: 4 bases; J trimming: 0 bases; junction bases outside the gene matches: 3. This CDR3 has 14 residues. Germline V gene lookup returns CDR1 SGHKS and CDR2 YYEKEE (reference sequence). Here the CDR3 DNA reads TGTGCCAGCAGCGGCAGGGGGGTGAACACTGAAGCTTTCTTT. Protein product: CASSGRGVNTEAFF.

This chain uses TRBV5-1 with TRBJ1-1; possible D gene TRBD1, 5 bases. CDR1 and CDR2 from the germline V gene are SGHRS and YFSETQ. The CDR3 covers 13 residues. V was shortened by 4 bases and J by 1 base, with 8 bases between the two germline ends. The CDR3 DNA follows: TGCGCCAGCAGCAAACAGGAGAACACTGAAGCTTTCTTT. Encoded protein: CASSKQENTEAFF.

The CDR3 nucleotides are TGTGCCAGCACCCGGACAGGGCCAAACACCGGGGAGCTGTTTTTT. Translated: CASTRTGPNTGELFF. The rearrangement uses TRBV27 and TRBJ2-2; 8 positions agree with TRBD1. The CDR3 is 15 amino acids. Germline values: CDR1 MNHEY, CDR2 SMNVEV (reference sequence). J lost 2 bases, V lost 7 bases, and 6 bases had no gene match.